This T cell receptor beta chain was found in a study of T cell responses to AZD1222 COVID-19 vaccine. Clones were sequenced by immunoSEQ multiplex PCR, and TCRdb holds only the in-frame ones, with some missing. The repertoire holds 75,000 or so clones, with more than 85% as singletons. The CDR3 contains 13 residues. Trimming took off 7 bases at V and 9 bases at J, with 18 bases between the two ends. The clonotype originates from an adult who received the AZD1222 COVID-19 vaccine. The input for sequencing was peripheral blood, taken 28 days after the second AZD1222 dose. The chain couples TRBV12-3 or TRBV12-4 to TRBJ1-1; tentatively, D is TRBD1 (5 bases). CDR3 sequence reads: CASTPDVWGKAFF. The CDR3 region has the DNA TGTGCCAGCACCCCCGATGTCTGGGGGAAAGCTTTCTTT.